This T cell receptor beta chain was sequenced during a study of T cells in Graves' hyperthyroidism and ophthalmopathy. Study-level results: Separating ophthalmopathy from stable hyperthyroidism was achieved by a 13 V-J model.

This clonotype was seen ten or more times. Its matching antigen is unknown. Germline V CDR1 and CDR2: DFQATT, SNEGSKA (reference sequence). The CDR3 contains 14 residues. With 6 bases clipped from V and 9 bases from J, the junction kept 10 bases outside the gene matches. Patients counted as stable if ophthalmopathy did not develop within 18 months. Amplification targeted TCR beta CDR3 regions from RNA transcripts. When the TCR CDR3 underwent first-round RT-PCR, the HTBI primer set was used. TCRdb re-analysed the multiplex PCR reads in MiXCR, keeping a single row per CDR3 protein. The sample consists of under 400,000 distinct CDR3 sequences, approximately 13% of them appearing once.

Sequencing was done on a sample of blood. The origin of this receptor is a young woman with Graves' hyperthyroidism. The J gene is TRBJ2-5, the V gene TRBV20-1; 13 nucleotides match TRBD2. CDR3 amino acids: CSAQIGLAGEAQYF. DNA for the CDR3: TGCAGTGCCCAAATTGGACTAGCGGGGGAGGCCCAGTACTTC.